This T cell receptor beta chain was sequenced during a study of CD8 T cells in ankylosing spondylitis (dated by TCRdb to about 2017). With respect to the entire study: To find TCR variants linked to disease, the study profiled T cell receptor beta repertoires in ankylosing spondylitis patients and healthy donors. Peripheral blood was sampled, and synovial fluid was additionally collected from ankylosing spondylitis patients. The full study cohort was made up of 20 to 25 ankylosing spondylitis patients and approximately 100 healthy donors.

Study-level results and caveats: According to the report, matched synovial fluid samples from ankylosing spondylitis patients were significantly enriched for the disease-linked clones. A CD8+ phenotype was shown by the disease-linked clones, which were found at relatively low frequencies in peripheral blood. Blood from ankylosing spondylitis patients appeared to be characterized by a TCR beta motif made up of 8 or 9 highly homologous amino acid variants. Some motif variants were previously reported in synovial fluid and blood of reactive arthritis patients, suggesting common disease-initiation mechanisms.

Of note for this clonotype: No antigen is known for it. No per-base quality is available; no much larger clone lies one base away.

Sequenced using an Illumina HiSeq 2500. TCR beta libraries were prepared by quantitative 5'-RACE with molecular barcodes. For the original study's pipeline: To identify disease-linked TCR variants, a new computational method was used, one built on a probabilistic model of VDJ rearrangement. TCRdb trimmed the raw reads at Q25, called clones with MiXCR and kept productive beta chains. Rows with a matching CDR3 protein are joined into one entry that keeps the most common DNA and genes. The V and J calls and clone size come from TCRdb's table, not from the authors' own analysis. The table for this sample lists under 250,000 distinct CDR3 sequences; 30% to 40% of them were counted only once. Jointly, the top ten make up around 4.4% of the sample. CDR1 LGHDT and CDR2 YNNKEL are derived from the germline V gene (reference sequence). The CDR3 runs 14 amino acids, cysteine and phenylalanine included. Only the CDR3 DNA is retained, 42 bases long and in frame from the first base. Trimming removed 2 bases from V and 6 bases from J, leaving 11 bases between the germline ends.

This chain joins TRBV3-1 to TRBJ2-1; the D gene assignment is perhaps TRBD1 or TRBD2, with each matching 6 bases. The TCR sequence derives from a male donor with ankylosing spondylitis or in good health (not recorded which). Sequencing input: blood, either unsorted or a sorted T cell fraction (not recorded which). The nucleotide sequence is TGTGCCAGCAGCCAAAGGGGGGCTCGCAATGAGCAGTTCTTC. Translation gives CASSQRGARNEQFF.